These 6 T cell receptor beta chains share one sample of origin, sequenced in a study of cytomegalovirus exposure and HLA in healthy donors. PCR involved 60 Vbeta and 13 Jbeta primers. Sequencing was performed with immunoSEQ multiplex PCR; in TCRdb, only in-frame clones are kept and a portion is missing. The sample comprises roughly 200,000 clones, roughly 91% of which are singletons, and roughly 1% rests with the top ten. The sample taken for sequencing was PBMCs. These receptors were obtained from a woman aged 18-29 years in good health and CMV-seronegative.

This clone was seen only once. The J gene is TRBJ2-1, the V gene TRBV13; 10 bases are a match to TRBD1. V lost 5 bases and J lost 6; bases outside the gene matches: 7. This CDR3 comprises 15 residues. CDR1 and CDR2 (germline): PRHDT, FYEKMQ (reference sequence). The CDR3 nucleotides are TGTGCCAGCAGCAGGGGGACAGGGGCCGGCAATGAGCAGTTCTTC. Protein: CASSRGTGAGNEQFF.

This chain links TRBV19 with TRBJ2-3, with a possible D match to TRBD2 (6 bases). The CDR3 spans 14 residues. The germline CDR1 and CDR2 sequences are LNHDA and SQIVND (reference sequence). V lost 4 bases and J lost 5, with 13 bases in between. CDR3 DNA: TGTGCCAGTAGTAGGGACTCCAGCGGAGATACGCAGTATTTT. It codes for CASSRDSSGDTQYF.

The sample holds a few counts of this clone. The V gene is TRBV29-1, the J gene TRBJ1-4, with 10 bases aligning to TRBD1. CDR1 SQVTM and CDR2 ANQGSEA come from the germline V gene. This CDR3 region has 17 residues. Trimming removed 6 bases from V and 0 bases from J; junction bases left unmatched: 10. CDR3 sequence (DNA): TGCAGCGTCCTGACCGGGACAGGGGAGGCAACTAATGAAAAACTGTTTTTT. Translation gives CSVLTGTGEATNEKLFF.

The CDR3, as DNA: TGTGCCAGCAGTTTACCTAGCGCAGATACGCAGTATTTT. This codes for CASSLPSADTQYF. V usage is TRBV5-6 and J usage is TRBJ2-3; D might be TRBD2 (6 bases). V lost 5 bases, J lost 4 bases, and 11 bases lay in between. The CDR3 spans 13 residues. CDR1 is SGHDT, CDR2 YYEEEE, per germline. Variable domain in full (rest from reference TRBV5-6 and TRBJ2-3): DAGVTQSPTHLIKTRGQQVTLRCSPKSGHDTVSWYQQALGQGPQFIFQYYEEEERQRGNFPDRFSGHQFPNYSSELNVNALLLGDSALYLCASSLPSADTQYFGPGTRLTVL.

The V call is TRBV6-6, the J call TRBJ1-5; TRBD1 matches 8 bases. CDR1 is MNHNY and CDR2 is SVGAGI in the germline V gene (reference sequence). The CDR3 spans 16 residues. V gave up 0 bases and J gave up 7 bases; unmatched junction bases: 8. CDR3 sequence reads: CASSYSPDRVDQPQHF. CDR3 sequence (DNA): TGTGCCAGCAGTTACTCGCCGGACAGGGTAGACCAGCCCCAGCATTTT.

The rearrangement uses TRBV5-1 and TRBJ2-7; 7 nucleotides match TRBD2. The CDR3 spans 14 residues. CDR1 and CDR2 (germline): SGHRS, YFSETQ. V lost 4 bases to trimming and J lost 1 base; unmatched junction nucleotides: 5. The CDR3 nucleotides are TGCGCCAGCAGCCGTGGGAGGGGTTCCTACGAGCAGTACTTC. Amino acids: CASSRGRGSYEQYF.